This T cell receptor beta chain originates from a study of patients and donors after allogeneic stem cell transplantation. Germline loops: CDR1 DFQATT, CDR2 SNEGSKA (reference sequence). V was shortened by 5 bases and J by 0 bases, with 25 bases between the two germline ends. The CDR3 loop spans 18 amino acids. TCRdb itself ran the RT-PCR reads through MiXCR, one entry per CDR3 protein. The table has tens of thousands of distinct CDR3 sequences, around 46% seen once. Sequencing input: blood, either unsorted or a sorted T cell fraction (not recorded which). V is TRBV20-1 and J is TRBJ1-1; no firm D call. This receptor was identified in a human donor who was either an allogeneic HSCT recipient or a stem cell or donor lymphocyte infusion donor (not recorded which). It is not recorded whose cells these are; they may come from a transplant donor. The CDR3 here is CSAGGLLHLRDMNTEAFF. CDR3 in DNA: TGCAGTGCTGGAGGTTTACTCCACTTACGCGATATGAACACTGAAGCTTTCTTT.